This T cell receptor beta chain appears in the sequencing data of a study of T cell changes during pregnancy in multiple sclerosis. CDR1 MNHEY and CDR2 SVGAGI come from the germline V gene. There are 14 residues in the CDR3. The J segment lost 10 bases and the V segment lost 6 bases, leaving 7 bases of the junction unmatched. Produced via immunoSEQ multiplex PCR; TCRdb's table is partial and in-frame only. The table shows roughly 93,000 clones, with about 91% occurring only once. The source is a female donor in good health, enrolled as a control in a pregnancy study. Sequences were derived from peripheral blood, sampled after pregnancy. The chain uses TRBV6-5 and TRBJ1-6, with 9 positions matching TRBD1. CDR3 bases: TGTGCCAGCAGACCGGGACAGGGTGGATCACCCCTCCACTTT. Its protein product is CASRPGQGGSPLHF.